This T cell receptor beta chain came from a study of cytomegalovirus exposure and HLA in healthy donors (dated by TCRdb to about 2017). Concerning the study at large: An earlier analysis of fewer than 750 of the donors reported 250 to 350 Gb of sequence data and roughly 120 million unique TCR beta sequences obtained from about 179 million T cells. Roughly 310 gigabases of sequencing data and tens of millions of unique TCR sequences were included in an early release covering over 600 HLA-typed donors. The study profiled the T cell repertoires of under 700 subjects by immunosequencing and related them to cytomegalovirus serostatus. The later analysis used no new phenotypic data to find candidate immune exposures, relying instead on TCR beta sequences and their occurrence across donors. To decide whether each TCR beta V gene segment behaved as functional or pseudogenic, an earlier analysis of nearly 600 of the donors relied on high-throughput TCR beta sequencing. Every repertoire in the discovery cohort had been generated on one and the same sequencing platform. To predict cytomegalovirus infection status, the study combined high-throughput TCR immunosequencing, statistical association of individual TCRs with disease status, and machine learning. A later genetic analysis used genome-wide SNP genotypes for about 60% of the roughly 700 donors, treating that subset as a discovery cohort. Of the roughly 400 genotyped donors, 81% were placed in the genetic ancestry cluster associated with self-reported Caucasian donors. The study aimed to test whether signatures of past pathogen exposure could be identified by cataloging public T cell receptors. Along with the roughly 700-subject first cohort, a separate validation cohort of roughly 110 different subjects was used. Among 300 to 500 genotyped donors of the cohort, an average of around 220,000 unique TCR beta nucleotide sequences was sequenced per donor, of which about 18% were non-productive. Alongside the repertoire data, information on donor age, sex, ethnicity and CMV serostatus was compiled. The number of donors typed differed by locus, with roughly 620-630 for A, B, C, DRB1 and DQB1, about 500 for DQA1, 606 for DPA1, and about 450 for DPB1. In a later analysis, previously published TCR beta repertoires from some 640 donors were re-analyzed and high-resolution HLA genotyping was added so that TCR occurrence patterns could be studied. HLA typing covered class I and class II loci at four-digit resolution. About 5 DR-DQ haplotypes were handled as single units for association and clustering, since linkage in the cohort was strong.

Libraries were built with the immunoSEQ multiplex PCR assay. A mixture of 60 forward primers for TCR Vbeta segments and 13 reverse primers for TCR Jbeta segments was used in the multiplex PCR. A multiplex PCR assay on genomic DNA amplified the CDR3 region of rearranged TCR beta genes. Amplified TCR beta libraries were sequenced as 87-base-pair reads on the Illumina HiSeq System. As for the authors' bioinformatics: Across the 640 or so repertoires, a later analysis counted about 81 million unique TCR beta chains, about 10 million of which were shared by at least two donors. A nearest-neighbor algorithm error-corrected the raw reads and collapsed the reads into unique sequences, merging closely related sequences to remove PCR and sequencing errors. To assign V, D and J gene segments, CDR3 sequences were aligned to IMGT reference sequences. Each retained sequence needed at least a six-nucleotide match to both a V gene segment and a J gene segment. A rearrangement was called productive if the CDR3 had no stop codons and remained in frame with V and J, and every other rearrangement was called non-productive. Following IMGT convention, CDR3 was defined as the stretch from the second conserved V-encoded cysteine to the conserved J-encoded phenylalanine. In an earlier analysis of more than 550 of the donors, sequences lacking an unambiguous match to a single V gene segment were excluded. In an earlier analysis of approximately 610 of the donors, V segments were called functional above 56.7% productive rearrangements and were called segregating when the between-donor standard deviation exceeded 5%. To diagnose cytomegalovirus status from the catalog of TCR beta chain sequences, a statistical classification framework was built. In a later analysis, TCR nucleotide sequences were compared against IMGT/GENE-DB human TR gene sequences so that V and J genes could be assigned. A later analysis assigned CDR3 sequences and most-parsimonious VDJ recombination scenarios with the TCRdist pipeline. In a later analysis, every TCR beta chain was defined by the combination of its CDR3 amino acid sequence and its V-gene family, and reads without a unique V-gene family were dropped. To address suspected cross-contamination and a sequencing artifact, a later analysis removed some 620 highly shared, low-generation-probability nucleotide sequences. In a later analysis, a clonal expansion index for each public chain was calculated from normalized within-repertoire ranks of inferred template counts. A later analysis computed generation probabilities with a VDJ recombination model fitted to out-of-frame rearrangements, and checked the results against IGoR. In a later analysis, TCR-TCR, TCR-HLA and TCR-CMV co-occurrence was scored with hypergeometric tests, and a repertoire-size bias correction was applied to TCR pairs. False discovery rates were estimated in a later analysis by permuting HLA or CMV assignments 20 times. In a later analysis, co-occurring TCRs were grouped using DBSCAN, with TCRdist sequence similarity added in when clustering inside HLA-allele-positive subsets. Repertoires with fewer than 30,000 or more than 120,000 public chains were left out of co-occurrence clustering, as were roughly five repertoires with anomalous nucleotide sharing. In TCRdb, the immuneACCESS table is reduced to in-frame sequences with V and J assigned. These tables do not hold every clone; where another copy was compared, an unresolved V gene accounts for under half, and the others remain unexplained. V, J and clone size reflect that table, while D and trimming were determined from the DNA. The sample includes some 170,000 clones, with about 80% observed a single time. The top ten clonotypes cover roughly 3.7% of the sample.

CDR1 and CDR2 are drawn from the germline V gene: MDHEN, SYDVKM. V was cut back by 2 bases and J by 4 bases, leaving a gap of 8 bases between them. The cysteine opens and the phenylalanine closes a CDR3 of 13 amino acids. Solely the CDR3 DNA is kept, with 39 bases framed from the first base. The cohort consisted of some 730 healthy bone marrow donors. At the time of sampling, every cohort member was nominally healthy, though immune exposures that went unrecorded were likely present. The donor was CMV seropositive and belonged to the group of 250 to 300 seropositive cohort members. A peripheral blood sample was collected from each donor, and TCR beta sequencing was performed on peripheral blood mononuclear cells. The Qiagen DNeasy Blood Extraction Kit was used to extract genomic DNA from the blood cell samples. In the case of this clone: Its specific antigen is unknown. The input lacks base qualities; no much larger clone sits a single base away.

General study outcomes and caveats: In this cohort, only TCR beta chains were sequenced, and detectable features were limited by the absence of alpha or paired-chain data. A further reported finding was that TCR beta sequences accurately predicted the HLA-A and HLA-B alleles for most subjects in the first cohort. Roughly uniform sequencing depth across donors was assumed in presence/absence analyses, although this assumption may not hold. A later analysis found that HLA-associated TCR beta chains were more clonally expanded and had lower generation probabilities than equally common non-associated chains. While some public TCRs were present in many individuals, most TCR sequences turned up only very rarely across donors. Correlated functional status among segregating V segments might be attributable to linkage disequilibrium, but an unknown experimental factor could not be ruled out. Specific HLA alleles were associated with 15,000 to 20,000 TCR beta sequences at a false discovery rate of 0.05 in a later analysis. A few of the identified cytomegalovirus-associated TCR beta chains were confirmed in vitro to be specific for cytomegalovirus antigens. The authors suggested that the approach could potentially be generalized to other disease states and immunological phenotypes. In an earlier analysis of about 550 of the donors, most TCR beta V segments were observed in productive rearrangements about 90% or about 30% of the time, broadly matching IMGT annotations. A cluster of highly shared sequence variants was judged likely to be a technical artifact of the sequencing pipeline. Some IMGT-functional V segments, including TRBV6-2 and TRBV6-3, could not be distinguished by the 87-base-pair reads and were therefore excluded. In a later analysis, several top co-occurrence clusters were reported to appear linked to parvovirus B19, influenza, CMV and Epstein-Barr virus. The study listed 170 or so TCR beta chains as associated with cytomegalovirus. A later analysis found that most CMV-associated TCR beta chains appeared HLA-restricted, with HLA associations seemingly driven largely by CMV exposure. Assigning TCR associations to individual alleles was difficult when HLA alleles, especially DR and DQ, strongly co-occurred. For the cohort, immune exposure information was limited to CMV serostatus. The classifier was reported to diagnose cytomegalovirus status with high specificity and sensitivity in both the original and validation cohorts. According to a later genetic analysis, donors in an Asian-associated ancestry cluster had fewer N-insertions in productive TCRs than the roughly 670-donor mean. A later genetic analysis associated a missense DCLRE1C variant with V-gene and J-gene trimming of TCR beta chains, and an independent cohort replicated the association. Because counts were too low, roughly 16 rarely observed V segments, including chromosome 9 orphons, were excluded from the earlier analysis of 587 of the donors. In a later analysis, TCR association rates were found to vary across HLA loci, with the most associated TCRs seen for DRB1 alleles and the fewest for HLA-C alleles. Because HLA typing was unavailable for some donors at each locus, only the typed subset was used in association tests.

In this chain, TRBV28 is recombined with TRBJ1-2; the D gene is not confidently resolved. The sequenced sample was PBMCs. The clonotype was recovered from a woman aged 55-75 years in good health and CMV-seropositive. The DNA sequence reads TGTGCCAGCAGTTTAATGGGCAGCTATGGCTACACCTTC. This is translated as CASSLMGSYGYTF.